A single sample gave rise to the 20 T cell receptor beta chains below, sequenced in a study of identical twins. MiXCR, run by TCRdb on the 5' RACE reads, gives a single entry per CDR3 protein. The top ten clones hold roughly 1.5% of a sample with nearly 650,000 distinct CDR3 sequences, 7.1% of them seen once. The data were also submitted as part of a second study, on yellow fever vaccine responses in identical twins.

Sequencing input: PBMCs. These receptor sequences come from a woman aged 18-29 years in good health.

This clonotype has only a few counts. The chain has TRBV4-1 and TRBJ2-7; TRBD1 agrees at 7 bases. The CDR3 covers 16 residues. Germline V CDR1 and CDR2: MGHRA, YSYEKL. V lost 0 bases to trimming and J lost 0 bases; unmatched junction nucleotides: 5. This chain's CDR3 is CASSQERGRLSYEQYF. The CDR3 coding sequence is TGCGCCAGCAGCCAAGAAAGGGGGCGGCTCTCCTACGAGCAGTACTTC.

This clonotype was picked up many times. The V and J genes are TRBV12-3 or TRBV12-4 and TRBJ1-1; perhaps TRBD1 as D (5 bases). The CDR3 consists of 13 residues. Trimming removed 6 bases at V and 2 bases at J, with 10 bases between. CDR3 region: CASRRDFNTEAFF. The CDR3 bases are TGTGCCAGCAGGCGGGACTTTAACACTGAAGCTTTCTTT.

In its sample, this clonotype was seen a few times. The chain recombines TRBV29-1 with TRBJ1-1; a weak D match, TRBD1 (5 bases). V was cut by 2 bases and J by 6 bases, with 16 bases left in between. This CDR3 region has 14 residues. Per germline, CDR1 SQVTM and CDR2 ANQGSEA. The CDR3 here is CSVEMSDRASEAFF. The CDR3 bases are TGCAGCGTTGAAATGAGCGACAGAGCCTCTGAAGCTTTCTTT.

This clonotype appeared a few times. The genes are TRBV6-1 and TRBJ2-7, with a weak D call TRBD1 (6 bases). The germline V gene encodes CDR1 MNHNS and CDR2 SASEGT. The CDR3 extends over 13 amino acids. Trimming left V 6 bases short and J 6 bases short, with 15 bases between. The CDR3 sequence is CASRHRDVGEQYF. The CDR3 DNA reads TGTGCCAGCAGACACAGGGATGTTGGCGAGCAGTACTTC.

This clonotype was counted a few times. J is TRBJ2-3 and V is TRBV5-1; perhaps TRBD1 as D (6 bases). The V gene lost 7 bases and the J gene lost 1 base, with 10 bases spanning the gap. The CDR3 sequence is 13 residues long. The germline V gene encodes CDR1 SGHRS and CDR2 YFSETQ. CDR3 loop: CASGNRGTDTQYF. The CDR3 region has the DNA TGCGCCAGCGGGAACAGGGGCACAGATACGCAGTATTTT.

This clonotype has a handful of counts. This chain uses TRBV2 with TRBJ2-3; 8 positions agree with TRBD2. The V gene's germline CDR1 is SNHLY and CDR2 FYNNEI. This CDR3 has 14 residues. With 6 bases clipped from V and 6 bases from J, the junction kept 8 bases outside the gene matches. The CDR3 protein is CASRDPSGGDTQYF. For the CDR3, the DNA is TGTGCCAGCAGAGACCCCTCGGGGGGGGATACGCAGTATTTT.

This rearrangement joins TRBV28 to TRBJ1-6, with 7 bases fitting TRBD1. Germline lookup yields CDR1 MDHEN and CDR2 SYDVKM. The CDR3 is 14 amino acids. J gave up 9 bases and V 3 bases, and 5 bases lay outside the gene matches. CDR3 region: CASSFDRVSSPLHF. Here the CDR3 DNA reads TGTGCCAGCAGTTTTGACAGGGTTAGTTCACCCCTCCACTTT. Full variable domain (rest looked up from reference TRBV28 and TRBJ1-6): DVKVTQSSRYLVKRTGEKVFLECVQDMDHENMFWYRQDPGLGLRLIYFSYDVKMKEKGDIPEGYSVSREKKERFSLILESASTNQTSMYLCASSFDRVSSPLHFGNGTRLTVT.

The chain recombines TRBV10-3 with TRBJ2-7, with 12 positions matching TRBD2. The CDR3 is made up of 16 amino acids. The ends lost 4 bases at V and 6 bases at J; junction bases unmatched: 10. Germline CDR1 is ENHRY and CDR2 is SYGVKD. The CDR3 spells CAISAVTSGRTLEQYF. The CDR3, as DNA: TGTGCCATCAGTGCCGTTACTAGCGGGAGGACGCTCGAGCAGTACTTC.

The chain joins TRBV5-1 to TRBJ1-1; perhaps TRBD1 as D (5 bases). CDR1 and CDR2 from the germline V gene are SGHRS and YFSETQ. V lost 4 bases, J lost 1 base, and 14 bases lay in between. This CDR3 region has 15 residues. For the CDR3, the DNA is TGCGCCAGCAGCCCCCAAGGGGTTCCGAACACTGAAGCTTTCTTT. It is translated as CASSPQGVPNTEAFF.

The rearrangement joins TRBV5-1 to TRBJ2-2, with D uncertain. Trimming removed 0 bases at V and 4 bases at J, with 10 bases between. Germline loops: CDR1 SGHRS, CDR2 YFSETQ. The CDR3 length is 15 residues. The CDR3 sequence: CASSLVSYGTGELFF. CDR3 in DNA: TGCGCCAGCAGCTTGGTCAGCTATGGCACCGGGGAGCTGTTTTTT.

The genes are TRBV7-6 and TRBJ2-1; 8 nucleotides match TRBD2. Per the germline V gene, CDR1 is SGHVS and CDR2 is FNYEAQ. The CDR3 consists of 13 residues. The V gene end was trimmed by 4 bases and the J gene end by 15 bases; junction bases not matched to a gene: 11. In nucleotides, the CDR3 is TGTGCCAGCAGCTCCGACCTAGCGGGCCGTAGGTTCTTC. Translation gives CASSSDLAGRRFF. Using reference TRBV7-6 and TRBJ2-1 for the parts outside the CDR3, the full variable domain is GAGVSQSPRYKVTKRGQDVALRCDPISGHVSLYWYRQALGQGPEFLTYFNYEAQQDKSGLPNDRFSAERPEGSISTLTIQRTEQRDSAMYRCASSSDLAGRRFFGPGTRLTVL.

The sample holds many counts of this clonotype. V and J are TRBV5-5 and TRBJ2-2; 14 positions match TRBD2. The CDR3 consists of 17 residues. The trim removed 6 bases at V and 1 base at J, leaving 5 bases unmatched. Germline values: CDR1 SGHKS, CDR2 YYEKEE (reference sequence). CDR3 protein: CASIPGLAGENTGELFF. The CDR3 DNA is TGTGCCAGCATTCCGGGACTAGCGGGAGAGAACACCGGGGAGCTGTTTTTT.

This chain joins TRBV24-1 and TRBJ2-1; 9 positions agree with TRBD1. The V gene end was trimmed by 3 bases and the J gene end by 7 bases; junction bases not matched to a gene: 9. The CDR3 extends over 16 amino acids. CDR1 and CDR2 (germline): KGHDR, SFDVKD. In DNA, the CDR3 is TGTGCCACCAGTGATGTGGAAGGGACAGGGAAAAATGAGCAGTTCTTC. It is translated as CATSDVEGTGKNEQFF.

This chain connects TRBV12-2 to TRBJ2-5; TRBD1, the D gene given by the table, was not confirmed from the DNA. TRBV12-2 is deemed a pseudogene. The CDR3 length is 18 residues. CDR3 residues: CASRLPIFPGTPQETQYF. In nucleotides, the CDR3 is TGTGCAAGTCGCTTGCCTATTTTTCCGGGAACACCTCAAGAGACCCAGTACTTC.

The chain couples TRBV5-5 to TRBJ1-1; D is perhaps TRBD1 (5 bases). Germline values: CDR1 SGHKS, CDR2 YYEKEE (reference sequence). V was clipped by 0 bases and J by 1 base, with 13 bases between them. The CDR3 spans 16 residues. The CDR3 DNA reads TGTGCCAGCAGCTTGGGACGGACACTCACGAACACTGAAGCTTTCTTT. It codes for CASSLGRTLTNTEAFF.

This chain uses TRBV5-1 with TRBJ2-2, with D perhaps matching TRBD1 (6 bases). Deletions cut 4 bases from V and 4 bases from J, with 17 bases between. Germline CDR1 reads SGHRS; CDR2 reads YFSETQ. The length of the CDR3 is 16 residues. CDR3 nucleotide sequence: TGCGCCAGCAGCCCTCGACAGGACCTTACCACCGGGGAGCTGTTTTTT. This translates into CASSPRQDLTTGELFF. The full variable domain, completed using reference TRBV5-1 and TRBJ2-2, is KAGVTQTPRYLIKTRGQQVTLSCSPISGHRSVSWYQQTPGQGLQFLFEYFSETQRNKGNFPGRFSGRQFSNSRSEMNVSTLELGDSALYLCASSPRQDLTTGELFFGEGSRLTVL.

The gene calls are TRBV7-2 and TRBJ2-3; D is unresolved. Germline CDR1 SGHTA, CDR2 FQGNSA. V lost 1 base, J lost 5 bases, and 7 bases lay in between. The CDR3 consists of 13 residues. As DNA, the CDR3 is TGTGCCAGCAGCTTAGTAGATCGAGATACGCAGTATTTT. It yields the protein CASSLVDRDTQYF.

The chain uses TRBV2 and TRBJ1-2, with D unclear. In germline, CDR1 is SNHLY, CDR2 FYNNEI. This CDR3 comprises 11 residues. V was pared by 7 bases and J by 3 bases, with 6 bases between. The CDR3 DNA follows: TGTGCCAGCACCCCCGACTATGGCTACACCTTC. This codes for CASTPDYGYTF.

Ten or more counts support this clonotype. This chain uses TRBV29-1 with TRBJ2-2, with 7 bases that match TRBD2. Germline assignment: CDR1 SQVTM and CDR2 ANQGSEA. The CDR3 is 16 residues long. With V trimmed by 5 bases and J by 2 bases, 11 bases remained unmatched. CDR3 coding DNA: TGCAGCGTTACGTTCCGGACTAGGGGAAACACCGGGGAGCTGTTTTTT. This gives the protein CSVTFRTRGNTGELFF.

This clonotype has at least ten counts. The rearrangement joins TRBV12-3 or TRBV12-4 to TRBJ2-1, with D perhaps TRBD1 (7 bases). This CDR3 is built from 14 residues. Deletions cut 8 bases from V and 10 bases from J, with 21 bases between. Written as DNA, the CDR3 is TGTGCCAGCGGAGACAGGGAACGGACTACGGAGCAGTTCTTC. As protein: CASGDRERTTEQFF.